This TCR beta chain emerged from a study of blood T cell repertoires in COVID-19. Across the whole study: The study drew acute and convalescent COVID-19 samples from the United States, Italy and Spain. Sources were T cells, B-cell-depleted T cells, or PBMCs; the material itself was cDNA or gDNA.

In the authors' workflow: Estimation of nucleated cell counts relied on the amplification of reference gene primers. The repertoire was sequenced with immunoSEQ multiplex PCR; TCRdb's copy has only in-frame clones and lacks some. The V and J calls and the clone size are those of that table, but D and trimming were determined from the DNA. The sample lists about 120,000 clones, over 75% occurring once. The CDR3 consists of 15 residues. Trimming took 1 base from V and 5 from J; bases not matched to a gene: 6. Germline V CDR1 and CDR2: SGHNT, YENEEA. The clonotype comes from a woman in her seventies with acute or convalescent COVID-19. The sequencing input was peripheral blood. The J gene is TRBJ2-7, the V gene TRBV11-3; 9 bases match TRBD1. The CDR3 nucleotides read TGTGCCAGCAGCTTAGGCACAGGGGGCGGCCACGAGCAGTACGTC. It is translated as CASSLGTGGGHEQYV.